One T cell receptor (beta chain) is described in this entry. The entry originates in a study of Ad26.COV2.S vaccination and SARS-CoV-2 variants. Regarding treatment: 19 received Ad26.COV2.S at low or high dose, single or two shots; about 5 received placebo; per-sample allocation not given. Collection of samples fell on day 63 after the first vaccine or placebo injection. Measured with immunoSEQ multiplex PCR; TCRdb has only the in-frame clones, and not every one. Of some 500,000 clones in the sample, roughly 87% were seen once. The trim removed 4 bases at V and 8 bases at J, leaving 4 bases unmatched. This CDR3 has 13 amino acids. Germline V gene sequence: CDR1 SGHNT, CDR2 YYREEE (reference sequence).

This chain joins TRBV5-4 and TRBJ1-4, with 8 bases lining up with TRBD1. The receptor was isolated from a person between 18 and 59 years old who received the Ad26.COV2.S COVID-19 vaccine or a placebo. The material was peripheral blood, obtained in a trial of Ad26.COV2.S vaccine versus placebo. CDR3 residues: CASSRRQGEKLFF. The DNA of the CDR3 is TGTGCCAGCAGCCGTCGACAGGGGGAAAAACTGTTTTTT.